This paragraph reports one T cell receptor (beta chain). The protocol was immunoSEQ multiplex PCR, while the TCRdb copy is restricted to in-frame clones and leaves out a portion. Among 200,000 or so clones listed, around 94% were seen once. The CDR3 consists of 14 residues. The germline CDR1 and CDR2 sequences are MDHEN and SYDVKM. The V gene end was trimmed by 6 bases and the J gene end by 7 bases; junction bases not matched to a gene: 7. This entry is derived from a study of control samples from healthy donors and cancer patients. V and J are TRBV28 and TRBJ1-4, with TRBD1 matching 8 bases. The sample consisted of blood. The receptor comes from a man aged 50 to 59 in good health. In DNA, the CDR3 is TGTGCCAGCAGGTTCACGGACAGGGCTGAAAAACTGTTTTTT. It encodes CASRFTDRAEKLFF.